This T cell receptor (beta chain) was sequenced for a study of molecular identifiers for immune sequencing clone quantification. Across the study: In replicates, RNA from about 20,000 or 100,000 naive CD8 cells was split five ways, four sequenced. Notes on the study in general: Spiked Jurkat TCR RNA from one cell was reportedly detectable among fewer than 1.2 million naive cells.

Both previously described methods and listed TCR primers were employed to make bulk TCR libraries. TCRdb used MiXCR to reprocess the PCR reads, holding one entry per CDR3 protein. The data show around 320,000 distinct CDR3 sequences, 24% seen once. The CDR3 loop spans 16 amino acids. Unmatched junction bases numbered 8, after V lost 3 bases and J lost 0 bases. Germline CDR1 and CDR2: SQVTM and ANQGSEA. With respect to this clonotype: Its matching antigen is unknown. A much bigger clone sits one base away, suggesting this may be a read error. No conserved phenylalanine or tryptophan is present at the end of the CDR3, so a read error is the likely explanation.

Sorted naive CD8 T cells were those defined as CD8+CD4-CCR7+CD45RA+. This receptor was taken from a human donor in good health. Some libraries in this study had Jurkat cell RNA spiked in. Sequenced sample: naive CD8+ T cells from blood, with Jurkat cell RNA spiked in. Regarding subset: FACS-sorted CD8+CD4-CCR7+CD45RA+ naive T cells. The genes are TRBV29-1 and TRBJ1-1, with 9 nucleotides matching TRBD1. CDR3 loop: CSVETPTGGLNTEAFL. The CDR3 DNA follows: TGCAGCGTTGAGACCCCGACAGGGGGTTTGAACACTGAAGCTTTCCTT.